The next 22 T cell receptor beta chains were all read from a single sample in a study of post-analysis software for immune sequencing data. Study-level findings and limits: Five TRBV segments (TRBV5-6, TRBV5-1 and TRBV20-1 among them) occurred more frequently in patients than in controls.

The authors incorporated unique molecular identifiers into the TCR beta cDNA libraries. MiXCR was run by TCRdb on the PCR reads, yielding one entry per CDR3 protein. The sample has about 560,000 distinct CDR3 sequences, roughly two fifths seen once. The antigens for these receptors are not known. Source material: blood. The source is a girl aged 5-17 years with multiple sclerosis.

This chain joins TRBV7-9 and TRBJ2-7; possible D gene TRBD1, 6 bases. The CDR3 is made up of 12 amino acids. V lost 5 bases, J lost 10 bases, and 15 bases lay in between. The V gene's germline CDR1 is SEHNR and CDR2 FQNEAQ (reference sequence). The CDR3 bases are TGTGCCAGCAGCCGCACAGGGTTCCTCCAGTACTTC. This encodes CASSRTGFLQYF.

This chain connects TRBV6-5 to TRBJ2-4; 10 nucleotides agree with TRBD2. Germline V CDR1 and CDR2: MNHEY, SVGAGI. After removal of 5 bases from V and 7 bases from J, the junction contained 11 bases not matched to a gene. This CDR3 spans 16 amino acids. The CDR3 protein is CASSPGVAGGSNIQYF. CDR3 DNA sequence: TGTGCCAGCAGTCCCGGGGTAGCGGGAGGATCCAACATTCAGTACTTC.

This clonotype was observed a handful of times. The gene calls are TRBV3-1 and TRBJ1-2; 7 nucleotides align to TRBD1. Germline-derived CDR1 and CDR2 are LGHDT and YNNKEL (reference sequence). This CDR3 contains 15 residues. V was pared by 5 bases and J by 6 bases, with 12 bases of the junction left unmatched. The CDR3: CASSTRQGRANGYTF. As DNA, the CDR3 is TGTGCCAGCAGCACGCGACAGGGCCGCGCGAATGGCTACACCTTC.

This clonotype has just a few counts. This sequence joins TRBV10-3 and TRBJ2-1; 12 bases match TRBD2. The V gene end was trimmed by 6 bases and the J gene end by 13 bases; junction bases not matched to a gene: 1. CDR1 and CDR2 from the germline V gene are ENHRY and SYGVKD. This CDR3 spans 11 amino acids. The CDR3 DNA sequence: TGTGCCATCAGGACTAGCGGGGGACAGTTCTTC. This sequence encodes CAIRTSGGQFF.

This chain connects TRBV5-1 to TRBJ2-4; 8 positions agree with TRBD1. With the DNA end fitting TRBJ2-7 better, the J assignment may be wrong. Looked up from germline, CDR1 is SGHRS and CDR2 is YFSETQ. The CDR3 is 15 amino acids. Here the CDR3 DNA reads TGCGCCAGCAGCTCCCCTGTGACAGGGGCCTACGAGCAGTACTTC. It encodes CASSSPVTGAYEQYF.

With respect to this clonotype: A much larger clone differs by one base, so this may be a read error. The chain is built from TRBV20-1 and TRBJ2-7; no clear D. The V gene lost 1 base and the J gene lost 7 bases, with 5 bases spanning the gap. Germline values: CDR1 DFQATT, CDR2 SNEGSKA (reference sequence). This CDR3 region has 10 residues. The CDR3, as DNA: TGCAGTGCTAGAGGCAATGAGCAGTACTTC. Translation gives CSARGNEQYF.

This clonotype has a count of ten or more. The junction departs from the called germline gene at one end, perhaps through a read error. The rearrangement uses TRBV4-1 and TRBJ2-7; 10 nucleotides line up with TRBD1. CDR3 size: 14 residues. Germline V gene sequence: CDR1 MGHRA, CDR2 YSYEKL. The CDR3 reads CASSPGQGTYEQYF. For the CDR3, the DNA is TGTGCCAGCAGCCCGGGACAGGGGACCTACGAGCAGTACTTC.

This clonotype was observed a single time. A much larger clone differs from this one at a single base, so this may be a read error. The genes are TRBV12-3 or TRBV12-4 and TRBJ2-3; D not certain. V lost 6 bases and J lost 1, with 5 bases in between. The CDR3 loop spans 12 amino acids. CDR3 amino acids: CASSIRTDTQYF. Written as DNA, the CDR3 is TGTGCCAGCAGCATCCGCACAGATACGCAGTATTTT.

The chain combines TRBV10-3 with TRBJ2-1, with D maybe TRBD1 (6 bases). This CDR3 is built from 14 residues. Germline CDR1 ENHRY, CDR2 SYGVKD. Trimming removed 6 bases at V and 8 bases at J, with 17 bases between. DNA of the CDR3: TGTGCCATCAGGCCCACAGGGACAAGGCATGAGCAGTTCTTC. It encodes CAIRPTGTRHEQFF.

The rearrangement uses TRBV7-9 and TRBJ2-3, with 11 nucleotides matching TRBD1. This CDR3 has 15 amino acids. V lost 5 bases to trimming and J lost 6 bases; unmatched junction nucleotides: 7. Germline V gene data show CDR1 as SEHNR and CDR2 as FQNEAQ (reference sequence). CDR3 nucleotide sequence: TGTGCCAGCAGCCCTGGACAGGGGGCATCGGATACGCAGTATTTT. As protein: CASSPGQGASDTQYF.

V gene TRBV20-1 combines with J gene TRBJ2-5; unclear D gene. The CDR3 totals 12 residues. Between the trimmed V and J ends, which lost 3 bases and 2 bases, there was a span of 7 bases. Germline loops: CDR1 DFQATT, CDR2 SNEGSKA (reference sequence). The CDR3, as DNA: TGCAGTGCTAGTGTGCAGCAAGAGACCCAGTACTTC. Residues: CSASVQQETQYF.

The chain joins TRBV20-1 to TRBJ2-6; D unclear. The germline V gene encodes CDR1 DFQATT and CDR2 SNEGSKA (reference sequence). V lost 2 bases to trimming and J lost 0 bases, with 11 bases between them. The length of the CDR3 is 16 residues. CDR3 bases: TGCAGTGCTAGATCGAGCAGACCCTCTGGGGCCAACGTCCTGACTTTC. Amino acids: CSARSSRPSGANVLTF.

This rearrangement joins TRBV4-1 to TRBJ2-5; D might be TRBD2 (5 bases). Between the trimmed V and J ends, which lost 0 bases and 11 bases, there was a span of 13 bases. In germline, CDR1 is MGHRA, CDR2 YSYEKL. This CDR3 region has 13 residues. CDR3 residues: CASSQDRTRGQYF. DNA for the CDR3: TGCGCCAGCAGCCAAGATCGGACGAGAGGGCAGTACTTC.

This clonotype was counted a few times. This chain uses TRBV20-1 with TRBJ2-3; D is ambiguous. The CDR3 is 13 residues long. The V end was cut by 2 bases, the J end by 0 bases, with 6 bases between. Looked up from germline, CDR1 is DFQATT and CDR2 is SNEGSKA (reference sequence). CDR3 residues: CSARLTSTDTQYF. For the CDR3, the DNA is TGCAGTGCTAGATTGACTAGCACAGATACGCAGTATTTT.

CDR3 region: CASSSVAGGPNEQFF. The CDR3 DNA reads as TGTGCCAGCAGTTCCGTAGCGGGAGGGCCGAATGAGCAGTTCTTC. The rearrangement joins TRBV12-3 or TRBV12-4 to TRBJ2-1; TRBD2 aligns across 11 bases. The CDR3 contains 15 residues. The J segment lost 7 bases and the V segment lost 4 bases, leaving 6 bases of the junction unmatched.

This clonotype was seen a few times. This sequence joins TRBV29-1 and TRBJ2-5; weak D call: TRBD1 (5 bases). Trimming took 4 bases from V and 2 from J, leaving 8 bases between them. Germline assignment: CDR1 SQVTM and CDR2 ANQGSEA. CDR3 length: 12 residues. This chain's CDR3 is CSVVGQQETQYF. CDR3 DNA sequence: TGCAGCGTTGTGGGGCAGCAAGAGACCCAGTACTTC.

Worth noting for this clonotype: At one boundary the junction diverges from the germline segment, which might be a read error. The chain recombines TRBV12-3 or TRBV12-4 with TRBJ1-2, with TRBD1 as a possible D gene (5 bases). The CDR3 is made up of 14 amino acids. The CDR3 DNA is TGTGCCAGCAGTACCCCAGGGCGTGACTATGGCCACACCTTC. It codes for CASSTPGRDYGHTF.

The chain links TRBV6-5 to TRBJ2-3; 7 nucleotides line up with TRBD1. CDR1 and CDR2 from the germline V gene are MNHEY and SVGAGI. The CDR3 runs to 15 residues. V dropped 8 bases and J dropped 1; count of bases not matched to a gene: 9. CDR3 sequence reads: CASYPRGQGTDTQYF. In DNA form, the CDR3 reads TGTGCCAGCTATCCAAGGGGGCAGGGCACAGATACGCAGTATTTT.

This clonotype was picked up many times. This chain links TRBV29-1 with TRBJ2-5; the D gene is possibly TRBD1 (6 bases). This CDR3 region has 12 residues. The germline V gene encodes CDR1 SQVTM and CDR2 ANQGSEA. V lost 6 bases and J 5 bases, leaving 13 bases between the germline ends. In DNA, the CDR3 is TGCAGCGTGGGGGACATTGGGGAGACCCAGTACTTC. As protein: CSVGDIGETQYF.

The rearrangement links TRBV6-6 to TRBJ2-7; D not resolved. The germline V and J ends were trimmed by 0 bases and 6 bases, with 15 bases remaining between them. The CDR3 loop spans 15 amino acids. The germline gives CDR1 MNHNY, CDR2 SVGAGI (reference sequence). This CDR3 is CASSYSNYGWGEQYF. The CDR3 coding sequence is TGTGCCAGCAGTTACTCGAATTATGGGTGGGGCGAGCAGTACTTC.

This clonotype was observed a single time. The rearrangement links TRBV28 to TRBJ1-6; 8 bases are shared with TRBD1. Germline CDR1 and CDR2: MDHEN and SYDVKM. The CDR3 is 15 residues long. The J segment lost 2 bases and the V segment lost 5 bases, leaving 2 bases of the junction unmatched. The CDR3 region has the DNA TGTGCCAGCAGTCGGGACAGGCCCTATAATTCACCCCTCCACTTT. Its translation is CASSRDRPYNSPLHF.

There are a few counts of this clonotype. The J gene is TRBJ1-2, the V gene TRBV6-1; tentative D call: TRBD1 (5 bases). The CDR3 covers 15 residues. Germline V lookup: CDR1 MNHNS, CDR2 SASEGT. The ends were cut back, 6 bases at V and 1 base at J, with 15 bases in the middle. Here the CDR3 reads CASSLGRGGNYGYTF. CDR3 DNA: TGTGCCAGCAGCCTAGGGAGGGGCGGTAACTATGGCTACACCTTC.